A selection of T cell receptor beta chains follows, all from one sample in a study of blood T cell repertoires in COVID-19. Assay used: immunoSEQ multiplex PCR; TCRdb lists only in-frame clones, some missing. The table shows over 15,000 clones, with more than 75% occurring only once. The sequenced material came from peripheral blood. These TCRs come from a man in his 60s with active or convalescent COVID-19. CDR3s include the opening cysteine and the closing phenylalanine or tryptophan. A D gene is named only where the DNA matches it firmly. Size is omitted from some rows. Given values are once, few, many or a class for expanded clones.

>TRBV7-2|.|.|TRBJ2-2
CASSKIHNTGELFF
TGTGCCAGCAGCAAAATACATAACACCGGGGAGCTGTTTTTT
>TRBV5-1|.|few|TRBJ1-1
CASSTQGVNTEAFF
TGCGCCAGCAGCACACAGGGTGTGAACACTGAAGCTTTCTTT
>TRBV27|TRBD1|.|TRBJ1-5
CASSSQGGFNQPQHF
TGTGCCAGCAGTTCCCAGGGGGGATTCAATCAGCCCCAGCATTTT
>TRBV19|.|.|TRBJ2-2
CASPGPSHTGELFF
TGTGCCAGTCCGGGTCCAAGCCACACCGGGGAGCTGTTTTTT
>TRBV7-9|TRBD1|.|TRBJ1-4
CASSFPGTGNEKLFF
TGTGCCAGCAGCTTCCCCGGGACAGGGAATGAAAAACTGTTTTTT
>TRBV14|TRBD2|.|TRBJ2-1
CASSQVGLAGSEQFF
TGTGCCAGCAGCCAAGTGGGACTAGCGGGAAGTGAGCAGTTCTTC
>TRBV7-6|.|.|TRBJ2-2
CASSLGVGPNTGELFF
TGTGCCAGCAGCTTAGGTGTGGGCCCGAACACCGGGGAGCTGTTTTTT
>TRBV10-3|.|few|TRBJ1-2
CAIALGQVDYGYTF
TGTGCCATCGCGTTGGGACAAGTGGACTATGGCTACACCTTC
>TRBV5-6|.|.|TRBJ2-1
CASSLAESEFF
TGTGCCAGCAGCTTGGCGGAGTCGGAGTTCTTC
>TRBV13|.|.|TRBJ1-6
CASSLEQNSPLHF
TGTGCCAGCAGCTTAGAACAGAATTCACCCCTCCACTTT
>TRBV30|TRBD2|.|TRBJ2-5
CALTSGGVETQYF
TGTGCCCTCACTAGCGGGGGGGTGGAGACCCAGTACTTC
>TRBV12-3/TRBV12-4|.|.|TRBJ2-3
CASSLDRDTQYF
TGTGCCAGCAGTTTAGACAGAGATACGCAGTATTTT
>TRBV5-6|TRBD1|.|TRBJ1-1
CASSSSTGGNTEAFF
TGTGCCAGCAGCTCCTCGACAGGGGGAAACACTGAAGCTTTCTTT
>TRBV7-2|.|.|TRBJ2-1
CASSLAHPPTEQFF
TGTGCCAGCAGCTTAGCACACCCCCCCACTGAGCAGTTCTTC
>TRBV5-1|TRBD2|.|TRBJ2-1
CASSFVTGGYNEQFF
TGCGCCAGCAGCTTCGTAACGGGGGGTTACAATGAGCAGTTCTTC
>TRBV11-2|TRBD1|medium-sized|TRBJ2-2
CASSTRTGGFSAGELFF
TGTGCCAGCAGCACCCGGACAGGGGGCTTCTCGGCCGGGGAGCTGTTTTTT
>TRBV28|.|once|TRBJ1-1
CASSTTREAFF
TGTGCCAGCAGTACTACTCGTGAAGCTTTCTTT
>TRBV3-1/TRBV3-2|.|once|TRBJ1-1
CASSQSGRWVNTEAFF
TGTGCCAGCAGCCAATCAGGGAGGTGGGTGAACACTGAAGCTTTCTTT
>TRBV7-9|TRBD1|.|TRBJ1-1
CASIGGQVNTEAFF
TGTGCCAGCATCGGAGGACAGGTGAACACTGAAGCTTTCTTT
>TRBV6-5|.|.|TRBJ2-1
CASSDRDTYNEQFF
TGTGCCAGCAGCGACCGGGACACATACAATGAGCAGTTCTTC
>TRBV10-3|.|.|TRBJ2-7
CAITERTDTYEQYF
TGTGCCATCACCGAAAGGACTGATACCTACGAGCAGTACTTC
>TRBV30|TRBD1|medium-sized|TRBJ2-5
CAWSRGGETQYF
TGTGCCTGGAGTCGAGGGGGCGAGACCCAGTACTTC
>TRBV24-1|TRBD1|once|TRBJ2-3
CATLGQRHTDTQYF
TGTGCCACCCTGGGACAGAGACACACAGATACGCAGTATTTT
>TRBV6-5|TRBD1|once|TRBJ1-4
CASTSSGGIEKLFF
TGTGCCAGCACTTCATCAGGGGGGATTGAAAAACTGTTTTTT
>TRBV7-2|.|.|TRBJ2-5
CASSLVAMARSGQETQYF
TGTGCCAGCAGCTTAGTAGCCATGGCTAGGTCGGGCCAAGAGACCCAGTACTTC
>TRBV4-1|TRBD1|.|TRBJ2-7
CASSQGGGADRYEQYF
TGCGCCAGCAGCCAAGGAGGGGGCGCGGATCGATACGAGCAGTACTTC
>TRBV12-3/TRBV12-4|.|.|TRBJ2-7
CASSPGDNYEQYF
TGTGCCAGCAGCCCCGGCGACAACTACGAGCAGTACTTC
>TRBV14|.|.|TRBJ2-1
CASSQVRFGYNEQFF
TGTGCCAGCAGCCAAGTCAGATTCGGGTACAATGAGCAGTTCTTC
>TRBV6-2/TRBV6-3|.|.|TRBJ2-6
CASSTLTPTLTGANVLTF
TGTGCCAGCAGTACGCTGACACCAACACTGACTGGGGCCAACGTCCTGACTTTC
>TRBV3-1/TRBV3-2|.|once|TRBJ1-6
CASSRDGQSSPLHF
TGTGCCAGCAGCCGGGACGGACAGTCCTCACCCCTCCACTTT
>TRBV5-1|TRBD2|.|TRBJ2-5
CASSLSRVAGGAETQYF
TGCGCCAGCAGCCTATCCCGGGTTGCGGGGGGCGCGGAGACCCAGTACTTC
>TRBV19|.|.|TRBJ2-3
CASSAGDTRVDTQYF
TGTGCCAGTAGTGCCGGGGACACCCGGGTCGATACGCAGTATTTT
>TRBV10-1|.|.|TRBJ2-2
CASSESGQGFTGELFF
TGCGCCAGCAGTGAGTCGGGGCAGGGATTCACCGGGGAGCTGTTTTTT
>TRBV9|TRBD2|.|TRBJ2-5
CASSVTVTSGVGETQYF
TGTGCCAGCAGCGTTACCGTGACTAGCGGGGTGGGAGAGACCCAGTACTTC
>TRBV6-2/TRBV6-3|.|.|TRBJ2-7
CASSLRGNYYEQYF
TGTGCCAGCAGCCTGCGGGGTAACTACTACGAGCAGTACTTC
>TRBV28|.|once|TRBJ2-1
CASSPPLENEQFF
TGTGCCAGCAGTCCACCCTTAGAGAATGAGCAGTTCTTC
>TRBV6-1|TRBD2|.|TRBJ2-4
CASSEAAGGPFSAKNIQYF
TGTGCCAGCAGTGAAGCGGCGGGAGGGCCGTTTTCTGCCAAAAACATTCAGTACTTC
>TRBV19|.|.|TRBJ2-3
CASSIGSGHTDTQYF
TGTGCCAGTAGTATAGGTAGCGGTCACACAGATACGCAGTATTTT
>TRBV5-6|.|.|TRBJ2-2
CASSPRSSLPGELFF
TGTGCCAGCAGCCCCAGGTCCTCCCTACCGGGGGAGCTGTTTTTT
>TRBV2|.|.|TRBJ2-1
CASISETVQFF
TGTGCCAGCATATCCGAGACAGTGCAGTTCTTC
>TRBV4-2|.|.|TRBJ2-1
CASSQDPHGNEQFF
TGTGCCAGCAGCCAAGACCCGCACGGCAATGAGCAGTTCTTC
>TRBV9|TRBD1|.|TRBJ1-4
CASSPSSTGTGGSGEKLFF
TGTGCCAGCAGCCCCTCATCTACCGGGACAGGGGGCTCGGGTGAAAAACTGTTTTTT
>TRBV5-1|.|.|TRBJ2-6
CASSLEESGANVLTF
TGCGCCAGCAGCTTGGAAGAGAGTGGGGCCAACGTCCTGACTTTC
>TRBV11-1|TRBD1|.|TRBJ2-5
CASSSDRAAETQYF
TGTGCCAGCAGCTCGGACAGGGCGGCAGAGACCCAGTACTTC